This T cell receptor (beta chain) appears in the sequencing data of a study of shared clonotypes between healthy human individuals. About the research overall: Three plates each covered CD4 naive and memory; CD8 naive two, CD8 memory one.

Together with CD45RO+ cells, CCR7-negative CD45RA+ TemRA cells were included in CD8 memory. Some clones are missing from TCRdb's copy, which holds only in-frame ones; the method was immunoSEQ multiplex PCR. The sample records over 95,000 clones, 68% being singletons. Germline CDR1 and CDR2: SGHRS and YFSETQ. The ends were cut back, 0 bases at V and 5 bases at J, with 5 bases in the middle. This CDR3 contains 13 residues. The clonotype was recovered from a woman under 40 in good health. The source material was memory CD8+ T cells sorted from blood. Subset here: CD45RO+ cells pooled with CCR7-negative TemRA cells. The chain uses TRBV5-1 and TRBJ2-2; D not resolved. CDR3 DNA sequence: TGCGCCAGCAGCTTGGAGGCAACCGGGGAGCTGTTTTTT. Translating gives CASSLEATGELFF.